What follows are 32 T cell receptor beta chains derived from one specimen sequenced in a study of cytomegalovirus exposure and HLA in healthy donors (dated by TCRdb to 2015 to 2018). The library was obtained by the immunoSEQ multiplex PCR assay. A mixture of 60 forward primers for TCR Vbeta segments and 13 reverse primers for TCR Jbeta segments was used in the multiplex PCR. The clones in this table, taken by TCRdb from immuneACCESS, are in-frame only. Not every clone is retained; where verified, under half of the shortfall comes from an unresolved V gene, and the cause of the rest is unknown. This sample's table carries about 170,000 clones. 0.65% to 0.9% of the sample is taken by the ten largest. The specimen was PBMCs. Every receptor here comes from a woman between 18 and 29 years old in good health and CMV-seropositive.

The chain employs TRBV5-1 and TRBJ2-5; 10 nucleotides agree with TRBD2. Germline-derived CDR1 and CDR2 are SGHRS and YFSETQ. The CDR3 contains 15 residues. The J segment lost 5 bases and the V segment lost 0 bases, leaving 4 bases of the junction unmatched. For the CDR3, the DNA is TGCGCCAGCAGCTTGGCAACTAGCGGGACCGAGACCCAGTACTTC. Amino acid sequence: CASSLATSGTETQYF.

This sequence joins TRBV7-6 and TRBJ2-1; 9 bases align to TRBD2. CDR1 SGHVS and CDR2 FNYEAQ come from the germline V gene. Trimming at V came to 2 bases and at J to 1 base, leaving 3 bases not matched to a gene. The CDR3 is made up of 16 amino acids. This chain's CDR3 is CASSLQAGGSYNEQFF. The CDR3 bases are TGTGCCAGCAGCTTACAGGCGGGAGGGTCCTACAATGAGCAGTTCTTC. The full variable domain, its missing parts supplied by reference TRBV7-6 and TRBJ2-1, is GAGVSQSPRYKVTKRGQDVALRCDPISGHVSLYWYRQALGQGPEFLTYFNYEAQQDKSGLPNDRFSAERPEGSISTLTIQRTEQRDSAMYRCASSLQAGGSYNEQFFGPGTRLTVL.

The chain is built from TRBV11-2 and TRBJ2-1, with 7 bases fitting TRBD2. Looked up from germline, CDR1 is SGHAT and CDR2 is FQNNGV. The CDR3 loop spans 13 amino acids. The J segment lost 8 bases and the V segment lost 2 bases, leaving 3 bases of the junction unmatched. The DNA of the CDR3 is TGTGCCAGCAGCTTACGGGGGAGGGATGAGCAGTTCTTC. Amino acids: CASSLRGRDEQFF.

The CDR3 DNA is TGTGCCTGGGAATTGTCTCCGAGGGGCGGGAGTCCGTGGAATGAGCAGTTCTTC. Amino acid sequence: CAWELSPRGGSPWNEQFF. This sequence joins TRBV30 and TRBJ2-1; TRBD2 matches 7 bases. The germline V gene has CDR1 GTSNPN and CDR2 SVGIG (reference sequence). V was clipped by 5 bases and J by 7 bases; unmatched bases: 23. CDR3 length equals 18 residues.

The chain couples TRBV4-3 to TRBJ1-4, with D tentatively TRBD1 (6 bases). This CDR3 region has 16 residues. Trimming shortened V by 0 bases and J by 8 bases, and 16 bases separated the two germline ends. Germline CDR1 reads LGHNA; CDR2 reads YSLEER. CDR3: CASSQDSQGWREKLFF. The CDR3 DNA follows: TGCGCCAGCAGCCAAGACTCCCAGGGGTGGCGGGAAAAACTGTTTTTT.

The J gene is TRBJ1-3, the V gene TRBV10-3; the D is unclear. This CDR3 spans 14 amino acids. Looked up from germline, CDR1 is ENHRY and CDR2 is SYGVKD. The V gene lost 0 bases and the J gene lost 2 bases, with 5 bases spanning the gap. CDR3 sequence (DNA): TGTGCCATCAGTGAGTCGAGGGCTGGAAACACCATATATTTT. This gives the protein CAISESRAGNTIYF.

The CDR3 bases are TGTGCCAGTCGGGGGGATTCACCCCTCCACTTT. Amino acid sequence: CASRGDSPLHF. The chain is built from TRBV19 and TRBJ1-6, with TRBD1 as a possible D gene (5 bases). CDR1 is LNHDA and CDR2 is SQIVND in the germline V gene (reference sequence). The ends were cut back, 8 bases at V and 8 bases at J, with 7 bases in the middle. The CDR3 extends over 11 amino acids.

The chain couples TRBV29-1 to TRBJ2-5; a weak D match, TRBD2 (5 bases). Per germline, CDR1 SQVTM and CDR2 ANQGSEA. The CDR3 is made up of 14 amino acids. Deletions cut 3 bases from V and 4 bases from J, with 15 bases between. CDR3 amino acids: CSVDTRVGRETQYF. Here the CDR3 DNA reads TGCAGCGTTGATACAAGAGTGGGGAGAGAGACCCAGTACTTC.

A remark on this clone: Its ends do not fully match the called genes, so a read error is possible. The chain uses TRBV6-1 and TRBJ2-3; the match to TRBD2 covers 10 bases. The germline V gene has CDR1 MNHNS and CDR2 SASEGT. The CDR3 covers 17 residues. The CDR3 DNA reads TGTGCCAGCAGTGCTGGCCGGACTAGCGGAAACACAGATACGCGGTATTTT. Amino acid sequence: CASSAGRTSGNTDTRYF.

The chain employs TRBV2 and TRBJ1-1, with D uncertain. CDR1 SNHLY and CDR2 FYNNEI come from the germline V gene. V was clipped by 1 base and J by 8 bases, with 8 bases between them. The CDR3 has 12 residues. For the CDR3, the DNA is TGTGCCAGCAGTGAAGGAGTGAACGAAGCTTTCTTT. The encoded protein is CASSEGVNEAFF.

This chain joins TRBV4-1 and TRBJ2-5; D is possibly TRBD1 (5 bases). Germline lookup yields CDR1 MGHRA and CDR2 YSYEKL. V was pared by 6 bases and J by 1 base, with 12 bases between. The CDR3 covers 14 residues. The CDR3 loop reads CASSIGVSQETQYF. CDR3 DNA: TGCGCCAGCAGTATAGGGGTCAGCCAAGAGACCCAGTACTTC.

V is TRBV19 and J is TRBJ2-1; D unresolved. V lost 2 bases and J lost 5, with 7 bases in between. The CDR3 totals 13 residues. In germline, CDR1 is LNHDA, CDR2 SQIVND (reference sequence). CDR3 coding DNA: TGTGCCAGTAGTATAAGTACAGACAATGAGCAGTTCTTC. Amino acids: CASSISTDNEQFF. The variable domain in full, completed from reference TRBV19 and TRBJ2-1, reads DGGITQSPKYLFRKEGQNVTLSCEQNLNHDAMYWYRQDPGQGLRLIYYSQIVNDFQKGDIAEGYSVSREKKESFPLTVTSAQKNPTAFYLCASSISTDNEQFFGPGTRLTVL.

V and J are TRBV7-2 and TRBJ1-2, with a tentative D call TRBD1 (5 bases). The CDR3 is made up of 13 amino acids. Trimming shortened V by 5 bases and J by 7 bases, and 14 bases separated the two germline ends. The germline V gene has CDR1 SGHTA and CDR2 FQGNSA. DNA for the CDR3: TGTGCCAGCAGCCTATCAGGGCCTCGTGGCTACACCTTC. Residues: CASSLSGPRGYTF.

The chain uses TRBV5-1 and TRBJ2-2; TRBD1 matches 7 bases. This CDR3 region has 14 residues. Trimming cost V 8 bases and J 0 bases; bases outside gene matches: 4. Germline V gene lookup returns CDR1 SGHRS and CDR2 YFSETQ. The CDR3 is CASLQGTNTGELFF. The CDR3 coding sequence is TGCGCCAGTTTACAGGGGACGAACACCGGGGAGCTGTTTTTT.

The chain carries TRBV13 and TRBJ2-7; 7 nucleotides agree with TRBD1. Germline V gene sequence: CDR1 PRHDT, CDR2 FYEKMQ (reference sequence). The CDR3 covers 14 residues. Losses at the gene ends were 5 bases for V and 6 bases for J; bases not matched to a gene: 10. CDR3 DNA: TGTGCCAGCAGCGCGAGACAGGGCCTCTCCGAGCAGTACTTC. Translated: CASSARQGLSEQYF.

V is TRBV7-9 and J is TRBJ2-3; D may be TRBD1 (5 bases). The V gene lost 4 bases and the J gene lost 1 base, with 12 bases spanning the gap. The CDR3 is made up of 15 amino acids. Germline V gene lookup returns CDR1 SEHNR and CDR2 FQNEAQ (reference sequence). The CDR3 nucleotides are TGTGCCAGCAGCTATGGCCTAGGGGGCACAGATACGCAGTATTTT. Its protein product is CASSYGLGGTDTQYF.

V and J are TRBV7-2 and TRBJ2-2, with 8 bases identical to TRBD2. The CDR3 has 15 residues. Germline CDR1 reads SGHTA; CDR2 reads FQGNSA. J was trimmed by 7 bases and V by 5 bases; bases with no gene match: 9. The CDR3 coding sequence is TGTGCCAGCAGCCCAGGACTAGCCGGATTCGGGGAGCTGTTTTTT. This codes for CASSPGLAGFGELFF. Variable domain in full (rest from reference TRBV7-2 and TRBJ2-2): GAGVSQSPSNKVTEKGKDVELRCDPISGHTALYWYRQSLGQGLEFLIYFQGNSAPDKSGLPSDRFSAERTGGSVSTLTIQRTQQEDSAVYLCASSPGLAGFGELFFGEGSRLTVL.

The rearrangement uses TRBV13 and TRBJ1-6; 8 bases agree with TRBD1. The junction had 5 bases not matched to a gene; V was cut back by 5 bases and J by 5 bases. The germline V gene has CDR1 PRHDT and CDR2 FYEKMQ (reference sequence). The CDR3 sequence is 15 residues long. The CDR3 spells CASSRRTGNNSPLHF. The DNA for the CDR3 is TGTGCCAGCAGCCGGAGGACAGGGAATAATTCACCCCTCCACTTT.

V is TRBV12-5 and J is TRBJ2-5; D not certain. Germline CDR1 and CDR2: LGHNT and FRNRAP. V lost 0 bases, J lost 2 bases, and 7 bases lay in between. This CDR3 is built from 14 residues. CDR3 bases: TGTGCTAGTGGTTTGGTACCGGTACAAGAGACCCAGTACTTC. Encoded protein: CASGLVPVQETQYF.

The V gene is TRBV4-2, the J gene TRBJ2-2, with 8 nucleotides matching TRBD2. The CDR3 is 16 amino acids. V trimming: 0 bases; J trimming: 7 bases; junction bases outside the gene matches: 7. Germline CDR1 is LGHNA and CDR2 is YNFKEQ. The DNA for the CDR3 is TGTGCCAGCAGCCAAGATCAAGCGGGGGCGGGCGGGGAGCTGTTTTTT. This gives the protein CASSQDQAGAGGELFF.

J is TRBJ2-7 and V is TRBV7-9; a possible D gene is TRBD2 (5 bases). Per the germline V gene, CDR1 is SEHNR and CDR2 is FQNEAQ (reference sequence). Trimming took off 5 bases at V and 3 bases at J, with 17 bases between the two ends. The CDR3 covers 15 residues. The CDR3 nucleotides are TGTGCCAGCAGCCGAGGGCAAGGATTAGACTACGAGCAGTACTTC. Its translation is CASSRGQGLDYEQYF.

The V gene is TRBV5-4, the J gene TRBJ2-1; 7 positions agree with TRBD1. The CDR3 runs 14 residues. Trimming took 4 bases from V and 7 from J; bases not matched to a gene: 8. Looked up from germline, CDR1 is SGHNT and CDR2 is YYREEE (reference sequence). The CDR3 DNA follows: TGTGCCAGCAGCCTAAGACAGGGTGATAATGAGCAGTTCTTC. Its protein is CASSLRQGDNEQFF.

The rearrangement uses TRBV6-5 and TRBJ2-7, with TRBD2 matching 9 bases. The CDR3 loop spans 13 amino acids. V shed 6 bases and J 3 bases; nucleotides not matched to a gene: 3. Germline V gene sequence: CDR1 MNHEY, CDR2 SVGAGI. The CDR3 DNA is TGTGCCAGCAGGACTAGCGGAGTCTACGAGCAGTACTTC. Translating gives CASRTSGVYEQYF.

The genes are TRBV5-1 and TRBJ1-2; 7 bases agree with TRBD1. J was trimmed by 7 bases and V by 2 bases; bases with no gene match: 17. Germline assignment: CDR1 SGHRS and CDR2 YFSETQ. This CDR3 is 17 amino acids long. The CDR3 protein is CASSLSRGLRERSGYTF. CDR3 coding DNA: TGCGCCAGCAGCTTATCTAGGGGGCTCCGCGAGAGGAGTGGCTACACCTTC. The variable domain in full, completed from reference TRBV5-1 and TRBJ1-2, reads KAGVTQTPRYLIKTRGQQVTLSCSPISGHRSVSWYQQTPGQGLQFLFEYFSETQRNKGNFPGRFSGRQFSNSRSEMNVSTLELGDSALYLCASSLSRGLRERSGYTFGSGTRLTVV.

This chain links TRBV9 with TRBJ1-6; 7 bases are shared with TRBD1. The V segment lost 3 bases and the J segment 7 bases; nucleotides outside the gene matches: 4. There are 14 residues in the CDR3. The germline V gene encodes CDR1 SGDLS and CDR2 YYNGEE. The DNA for the CDR3 is TGTGCCAGCAGCGCAGGGGGTTGGAATTCACCCCTCCACTTT. As protein: CASSAGGWNSPLHF. Full variable domain (missing parts from reference TRBV9 and TRBJ1-6): DSGVTQTPKHLITATGQRVTLRCSPRSGDLSVYWYQQSLDQGLQFLIQYYNGEERAKGNILERFSAQQFPDLHSELNLSSLELGDSALYFCASSAGGWNSPLHFGNGTRLTVT.

The chain combines TRBV25-1 with TRBJ1-5; possibly TRBD1 for D (6 bases). This CDR3 region has 15 residues. Trimming cost V 3 bases and J 2 bases, with 11 bases left between them. Germline assignment: CDR1 MGHDK and CDR2 SYGVNS. The CDR3 here is CASSDHSGGNQPQHF. Written as DNA, the CDR3 is TGTGCCAGCAGTGACCATTCAGGGGGCAATCAGCCCCAGCATTTT.

This chain connects TRBV2 to TRBJ2-7, with D possibly TRBD1 on 6 matching bases. In germline, CDR1 is SNHLY, CDR2 FYNNEI. V shed 6 bases and J shed 6 bases, with 12 bases lying between them. This CDR3 comprises 12 residues. CDR3 region: CASSVQGGEQYF. In DNA, the CDR3 is TGTGCCAGCAGCGTACAGGGTGGCGAGCAGTACTTC.

V usage is TRBV19 and J usage is TRBJ2-2; the D gene is possibly TRBD1 (5 bases). Trimming shortened V by 9 bases and J by 1 base, and 9 bases separated the two germline ends. CDR3 length: 13 amino acids. Germline CDR1 is LNHDA and CDR2 is SQIVND (reference sequence). CDR3 sequence reads: CASRTRNTGELFF. DNA of the CDR3: TGTGCCAGCCGGACAAGGAACACCGGGGAGCTGTTTTTT.

The chain is built from TRBV2 and TRBJ1-4; D call uncertain. V lost 8 bases and J 5 bases, leaving 21 bases between the germline ends. Germline V gene lookup returns CDR1 SNHLY and CDR2 FYNNEI. The CDR3 extends over 16 amino acids. The chain's CDR3 is CASRRRDTLGNEKLFF. The CDR3 DNA follows: TGTGCCAGCCGCCGGCGGGATACCCTGGGGAATGAAAAACTGTTTTTT. Together with reference TRBV2 and TRBJ1-4, the CDR3 gives the full variable domain: EPEVTQTPSHQVTQMGQEVILRCVPISNHLYFYWYRQILGQKVEFLVSFYNNEISEKSEIFDDQFSVERPDGSNFTLKIRSTKLEDSAMYFCASRRRDTLGNEKLFFGSGTQLSVL.

This sequence joins TRBV5-1 and TRBJ2-3; perhaps TRBD2 as D (5 bases). V lost 4 bases to trimming and J lost 6 bases, with 18 bases between them. Germline CDR1 SGHRS, CDR2 YFSETQ. The CDR3 loop spans 15 amino acids. In nucleotides, the CDR3 is TGCGCCAGCAGCCCCGGTACTAGTAGGTCGGATACGCAGTATTTT. It translates to CASSPGTSRSDTQYF.

This chain links TRBV19 with TRBJ2-5; weak D call: TRBD1 (6 bases). The V end was cut by 6 bases, the J end by 2 bases, with 16 bases between. Germline values: CDR1 LNHDA, CDR2 SQIVND (reference sequence). This CDR3 is 15 amino acids long. The CDR3 DNA is TGTGCCAGTAGCCTATTCCGGGACATACAAGAGACCCAGTACTTC. It encodes CASSLFRDIQETQYF.

The chain employs TRBV4-2 and TRBJ1-1; D not resolved. CDR1 LGHNA and CDR2 YNFKEQ come from the germline V gene. Trimming pared 4 bases from V and 4 bases from J, leaving 16 bases between. This CDR3 region has 15 residues. The CDR3 coding sequence is TGTGCCAGCAGCCGCGAAGCTTTCTCAGGCACTGAAGCTTTCTTT. This sequence encodes CASSREAFSGTEAFF.